The 16 T cell receptor beta chains below were found in one sample sequenced in a study of CD8+ T cells in alopecia areata. RNA extraction and reverse transcription yielded cDNA as sequencing template. Data came from immunoSEQ multiplex PCR; TCRdb stores just in-frame clones and leaves some out. The data contain about 13,000 clones, over 50% of them seen just once; the ten biggest clones take up roughly 3.5%. For a few of the biomarker-study patients, the CD4+ cells were further sorted so as to obtain CD25+CD127- cells. Sequencing was performed on CD4+ Tregs sorted from blood. The receptor set was obtained from a human donor with alopecia areata.

This chain connects TRBV5-1 to TRBJ2-5; D is uncertain. Trimming took 8 bases from V and 5 from J, leaving 22 bases between them. Per germline, CDR1 SGHRS and CDR2 YFSETQ. The CDR3 is 15 residues long. CDR3 DNA sequence: TGCGCCAGTAGATGGGGTGGAACCGCGGAGGAGACCCAGTACTTC. Translated: CASRWGGTAEETQYF.

This clone is labeled as medium-sized. V is TRBV4-2 and J is TRBJ2-7, with 8 bases lining up with TRBD2. Germline CDR1 reads LGHNA; CDR2 reads YNFKEQ. The V gene end was trimmed by 3 bases and the J gene end by 2 bases; junction bases not matched to a gene: 3. This CDR3 has 14 amino acids. The CDR3 is CASSQGLVAYEQYF. CDR3 nucleotides: TGTGCCAGCAGCCAGGGACTAGTCGCCTACGAGCAGTACTTC.

The CDR3 DNA is TGTGCCAGCAGCTCAGATCCCCGACCCGAAGCTTTCTTT. Protein sequence: CASSSDPRPEAFF. The chain combines TRBV21-1 with TRBJ1-1. TRBV21-1 corresponds to a pseudogene. This CDR3 comprises 13 residues.

The gene calls are TRBV7-9 and TRBJ2-1, with 9 bases that match TRBD1. The CDR3 covers 18 residues. Germline CDR1 and CDR2: SEHNR and FQNEAQ (reference sequence). V dropped 5 bases and J dropped 7; count of bases not matched to a gene: 18. In nucleotides, the CDR3 is TGTGCCAGCAGCCGCTTTCTCCGACAGGGGGAAATGGGGAATGAGCAGTTCTTC. Its translation: CASSRFLRQGEMGNEQFF.

The genes are TRBV20-1 and TRBJ2-1; D is unclear. In germline, CDR1 is DFQATT, CDR2 SNEGSKA (reference sequence). The CDR3 sequence is 11 residues long. Trimming cost V 7 bases and J 2 bases, with 6 bases left between them. The CDR3 here is CSGFAYNEQFF. The CDR3 nucleotides are TGCAGTGGATTTGCCTACAATGAGCAGTTCTTC.

The DNA for the CDR3 is TGTGCCAGCAGCCCCAATGTTGGTACCTCCTACGAGCAGTACTTC. Amino acid sequence: CASSPNVGTSYEQYF. The chain couples TRBV11-2 to TRBJ2-7; D gene unclear. This CDR3 has 15 residues. V lost 5 bases and J lost 0, with 14 bases in between. Per the germline V gene, CDR1 is SGHAT and CDR2 is FQNNGV.

As regards this clone: At one boundary the junction diverges from the germline segment, which might be a read error. The chain carries TRBV7-3 and TRBJ1-1; D is ambiguous. Germline-derived CDR1 and CDR2 are SGHTA and FQGTGA. CDR3 length: 13 residues. As DNA, the CDR3 is TGTGGCAGCAGCTTAACGCCCAGCACTGAAGCTTTCTTT. It is translated as CGSSLTPSTEAFF.

The rearrangement joins TRBV7-9 to TRBJ2-1, with 10 bases matching TRBD2. CDR3 length: 15 residues. Per germline, CDR1 SEHNR and CDR2 FQNEAQ (reference sequence). After removal of 3 bases from V and 7 bases from J, the junction contained 6 bases not matched to a gene. In DNA, the CDR3 is TGTGCCAGCAGCTTTTCGAGCGGGAGGGCAAATGAGCAGTTCTTC. Translated, it gives CASSFSSGRANEQFF.

The genes are TRBV5-6 and TRBJ1-2, with TRBD1 matching 8 bases. Germline trimming cut 0 bases from V and 7 bases from J; bases unmatched to any gene: 11. The germline V gene encodes CDR1 SGHDT and CDR2 YYEEEE. The CDR3 runs to 16 residues. The CDR3 loop is CASSLDRRTGSSGYTF. CDR3 DNA sequence: TGTGCCAGCAGCTTGGATCGTAGGACAGGGAGTAGTGGCTACACCTTC.

CDR3 bases: TGTGCCAGCAGTTACCGGGGCCCATCCATGAACACTGAAGCTTTCTTT. This translates into CASSYRGPSMNTEAFF. The chain couples TRBV6-5 to TRBJ1-1; the D gene is possibly TRBD1 (5 bases). V dropped 2 bases and J dropped 0 bases, with 13 bases sitting between them. CDR1 MNHEY and CDR2 SVGAGI come from the germline V gene. The CDR3 totals 16 residues.

This chain links TRBV4-1 with TRBJ2-1; 10 bases line up with TRBD1. From germline, CDR1 is MGHRA and CDR2 YSYEKL. The CDR3 is 17 residues long. The trim removed 2 bases at V and 5 bases at J, leaving 9 bases unmatched. The CDR3 DNA follows: TGCGCCAGCAGCCAACAAAATCTGGGGACAGGGGACAATGAGCAGTTCTTC. It encodes CASSQQNLGTGDNEQFF.

This rearrangement joins TRBV6-6 to TRBJ2-1; no firm D call. V dropped 0 bases and J dropped 10 bases, with 13 bases sitting between them. The CDR3 is 14 amino acids. CDR1 is MNHNY, CDR2 SVGAGI, per germline (reference sequence). The DNA for the CDR3 is TGTGCCAGCAGTTACTCTCATCCCAGGTCCGAGCAGTTCTTC. This encodes CASSYSHPRSEQFF.

The table lists this clone with a few counts. This sequence joins TRBV5-1 and TRBJ2-2; weak D call: TRBD1 (5 bases). Germline loops: CDR1 SGHRS, CDR2 YFSETQ. Trimming stripped 0 bases from V and 6 bases from J, with 18 bases between. The CDR3 runs 17 residues. For the CDR3, the DNA is TGCGCCAGCAGCTTGGCTTTTTTCGGCAGGGCTTCCGGGGAGCTGTTTTTT. Encoded protein: CASSLAFFGRASGELFF. The variable domain in full, completed from reference TRBV5-1 and TRBJ2-2, reads KAGVTQTPRYLIKTRGQQVTLSCSPISGHRSVSWYQQTPGQGLQFLFEYFSETQRNKGNFPGRFSGRQFSNSRSEMNVSTLELGDSALYLCASSLAFFGRASGELFFGEGSRLTVL.

The J gene is TRBJ2-7, the V gene TRBV7-2; 7 bases fit TRBD1. The CDR3 contains 15 residues. Germline assignment: CDR1 SGHTA and CDR2 FQGNSA. J was trimmed by 7 bases and V by 3 bases; bases with no gene match: 12. CDR3 sequence: CASSFRTGELGEQYF. CDR3 sequence (DNA): TGTGCCAGCAGCTTTCGGACAGGTGAATTAGGAGAGCAGTACTTC.

The rearrangement uses TRBV2 and TRBJ2-3; TRBD1 matches at 7 bases. The length of the CDR3 is 14 residues. Germline CDR1 reads SNHLY; CDR2 reads FYNNEI. V was pared by 10 bases and J by 5 bases, with 12 bases of the junction left unmatched. DNA for the CDR3: TGTGCCATAGACAGGGACCACCCGGGAGATACGCAGTATTTT. It yields the protein CAIDRDHPGDTQYF.

This chain links TRBV6-5 with TRBJ2-7; no definite D call. The germline V gene has CDR1 MNHEY and CDR2 SVGAGI. The CDR3 has 13 residues. V lost 5 bases and J lost 3, with 11 bases in between. CDR3 amino acids: CASSRNVLYEQYF. CDR3 sequence (DNA): TGTGCCAGCAGTCGAAACGTCCTCTACGAGCAGTACTTC.